This T cell receptor (beta chain) was profiled in a study of cytomegalovirus exposure and HLA in healthy donors. From germline, CDR1 is MGHRA and CDR2 YSYEKL. Unmatched junction bases numbered 8, after V lost 6 bases and J lost 1 base. This CDR3 is built from 16 residues. PCR employed 60 Vbeta and 13 Jbeta primers. This table comes from immunoSEQ multiplex PCR, and its TCRdb copy is limited to in-frame clones, with some not included. The sample yields approximately 90,000 clones, over 70% seen once. The receptor was isolated from a boy younger than 18 in good health and CMV-seronegative. The source material was PBMCs. The V call is TRBV4-1, the J call TRBJ2-3, with 9 positions matching TRBD1. The CDR3 loop is CASRRGTGWGTDTQYF. For the CDR3, the DNA is TGCGCCAGCAGGCGAGGGACAGGGTGGGGCACAGATACGCAGTATTTT.